This T cell receptor beta chain was recorded in a study of blood T cell repertoires in COVID-19. The repertoire was sequenced with immunoSEQ multiplex PCR; TCRdb's copy has only in-frame clones and lacks some. Of some 260,000 clones in the sample, about nine tenths were seen once. The sample consisted of PBMCs or T cells enriched from blood (not recorded which). The receptor was derived from a woman aged 30 to 39 with acute COVID-19.

CDR3 sequence (DNA): TGCGCCAGCAGCGCCGGGACTCGAGGGATGACTAGTACGCAGTATTTT. It translates to CASSAGTRGMTSTQYF. The chain links TRBV5-1 to TRBJ2-3; D is perhaps TRBD2 (6 bases). Trimming stripped 4 bases from V and 8 bases from J, with 23 bases between. There are 16 residues in the CDR3. Germline V gene lookup returns CDR1 SGHRS and CDR2 YFSETQ.